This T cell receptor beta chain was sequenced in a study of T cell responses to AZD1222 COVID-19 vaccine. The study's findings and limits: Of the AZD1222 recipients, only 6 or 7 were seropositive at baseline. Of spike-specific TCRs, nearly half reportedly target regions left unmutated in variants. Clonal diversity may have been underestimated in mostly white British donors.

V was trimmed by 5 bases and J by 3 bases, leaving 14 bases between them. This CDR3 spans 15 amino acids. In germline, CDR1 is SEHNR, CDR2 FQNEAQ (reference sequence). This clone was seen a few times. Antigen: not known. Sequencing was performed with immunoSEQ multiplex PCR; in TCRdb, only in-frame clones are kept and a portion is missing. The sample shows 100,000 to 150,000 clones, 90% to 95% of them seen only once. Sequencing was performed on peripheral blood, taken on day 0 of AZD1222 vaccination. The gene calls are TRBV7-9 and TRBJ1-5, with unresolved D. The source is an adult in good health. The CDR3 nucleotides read TGTGCCAGCAGCAAGGACCGCTCGGCCAATCAGCCCCAGCATTTT. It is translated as CASSKDRSANQPQHF. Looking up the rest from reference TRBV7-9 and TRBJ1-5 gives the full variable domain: DTGVSQNPRHKITKRGQNVTFRCDPISEHNRLYWYRQTLGQGPEFLTYFQNEAQLEKSRLLSDRFSAERPKGSFSTLEIQRTEQGDSAMYLCASSKDRSANQPQHFGDGTRLSIL.